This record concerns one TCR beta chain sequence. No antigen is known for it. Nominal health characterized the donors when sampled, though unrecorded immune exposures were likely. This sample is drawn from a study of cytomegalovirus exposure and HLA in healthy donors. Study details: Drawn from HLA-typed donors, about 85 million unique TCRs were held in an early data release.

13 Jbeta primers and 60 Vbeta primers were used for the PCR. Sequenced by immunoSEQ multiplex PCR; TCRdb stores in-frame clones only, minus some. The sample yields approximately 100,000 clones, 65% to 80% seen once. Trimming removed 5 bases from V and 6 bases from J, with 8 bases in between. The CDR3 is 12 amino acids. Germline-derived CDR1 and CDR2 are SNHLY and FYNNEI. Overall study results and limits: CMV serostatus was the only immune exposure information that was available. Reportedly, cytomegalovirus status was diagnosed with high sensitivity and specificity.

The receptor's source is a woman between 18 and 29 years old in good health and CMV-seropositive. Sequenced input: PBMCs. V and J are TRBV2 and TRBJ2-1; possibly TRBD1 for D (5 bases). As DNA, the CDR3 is TGTGCCAGCAGTCGACAGATCAATGAGCAGTTCTTC. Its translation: CASSRQINEQFF.